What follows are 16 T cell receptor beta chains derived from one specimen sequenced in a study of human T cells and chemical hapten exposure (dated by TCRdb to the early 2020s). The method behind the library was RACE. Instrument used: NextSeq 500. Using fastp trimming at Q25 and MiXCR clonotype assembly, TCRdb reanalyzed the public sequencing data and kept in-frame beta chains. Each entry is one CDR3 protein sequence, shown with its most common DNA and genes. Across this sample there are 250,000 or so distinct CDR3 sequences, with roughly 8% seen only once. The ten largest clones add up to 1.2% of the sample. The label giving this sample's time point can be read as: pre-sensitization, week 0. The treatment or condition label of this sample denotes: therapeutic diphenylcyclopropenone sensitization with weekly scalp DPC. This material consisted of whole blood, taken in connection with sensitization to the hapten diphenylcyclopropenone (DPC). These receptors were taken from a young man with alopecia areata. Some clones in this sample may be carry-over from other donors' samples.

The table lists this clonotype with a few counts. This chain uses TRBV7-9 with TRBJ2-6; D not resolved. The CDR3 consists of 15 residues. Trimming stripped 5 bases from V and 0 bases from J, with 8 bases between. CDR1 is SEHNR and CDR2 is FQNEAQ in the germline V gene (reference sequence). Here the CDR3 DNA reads TGTGCCAGCAGCCCTCCACTCTCTGGGGCCAACGTCCTGACTTTC. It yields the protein CASSPPLSGANVLTF. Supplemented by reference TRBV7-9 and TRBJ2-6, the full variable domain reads DTGVSQNPRHKITKRGQNVTFRCDPISEHNRLYWYRQTLGQGPEFLTYFQNEAQLEKSRLLSDRFSAERPKGSFSTLEIQRTEQGDSAMYLCASSPPLSGANVLTFGAGSRLTVL.

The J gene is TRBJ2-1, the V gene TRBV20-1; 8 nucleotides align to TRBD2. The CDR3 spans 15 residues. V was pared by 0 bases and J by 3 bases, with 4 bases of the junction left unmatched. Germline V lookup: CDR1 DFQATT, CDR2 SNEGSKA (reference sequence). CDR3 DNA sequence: TGCAGTGCTAGAGATACACTAGCGGACTACAATGAGCAGTTCTTC. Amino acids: CSARDTLADYNEQFF.

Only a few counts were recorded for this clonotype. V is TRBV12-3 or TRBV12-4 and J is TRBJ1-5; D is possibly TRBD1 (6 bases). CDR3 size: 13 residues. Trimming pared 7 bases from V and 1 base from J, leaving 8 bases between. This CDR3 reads CASTGQSNQPQHF. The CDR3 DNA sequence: TGTGCCAGCACTGGACAGAGCAATCAGCCCCAGCATTTT.

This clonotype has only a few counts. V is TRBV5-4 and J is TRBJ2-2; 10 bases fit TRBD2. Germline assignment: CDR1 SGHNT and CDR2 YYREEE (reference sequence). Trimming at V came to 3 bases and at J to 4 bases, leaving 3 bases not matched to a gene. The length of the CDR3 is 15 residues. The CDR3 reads CASSSAGGPTGELFF. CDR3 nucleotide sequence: TGTGCCAGCAGCTCAGCGGGGGGGCCCACCGGGGAGCTGTTTTTT.

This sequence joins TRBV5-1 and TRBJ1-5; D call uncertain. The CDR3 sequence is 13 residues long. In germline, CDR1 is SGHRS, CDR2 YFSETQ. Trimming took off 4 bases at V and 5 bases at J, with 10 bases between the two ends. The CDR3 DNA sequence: TGCGCCAGCAGCCCGGACGGTCATCAGCCCCAGCATTTT. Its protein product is CASSPDGHQPQHF.

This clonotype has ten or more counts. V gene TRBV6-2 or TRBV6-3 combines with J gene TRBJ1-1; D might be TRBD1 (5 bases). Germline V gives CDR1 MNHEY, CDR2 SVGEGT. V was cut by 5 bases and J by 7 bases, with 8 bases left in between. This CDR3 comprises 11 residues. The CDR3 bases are TGTGCCAGCAGTCCACAGGATGAAGCTTTCTTT. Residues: CASSPQDEAFF.

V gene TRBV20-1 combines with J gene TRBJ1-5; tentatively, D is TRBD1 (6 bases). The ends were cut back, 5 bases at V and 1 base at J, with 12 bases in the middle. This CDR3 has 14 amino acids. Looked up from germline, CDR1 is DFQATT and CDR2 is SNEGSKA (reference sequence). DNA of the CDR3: TGCAGTGCTGAGGACAGATTGAGCAATCAGCCCCAGCATTTT. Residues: CSAEDRLSNQPQHF.

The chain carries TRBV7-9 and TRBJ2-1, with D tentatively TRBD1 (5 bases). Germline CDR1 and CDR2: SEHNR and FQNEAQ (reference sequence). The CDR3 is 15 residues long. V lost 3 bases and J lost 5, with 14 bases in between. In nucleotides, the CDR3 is TGTGCCAGCAGCTTCCAGGGTCTAATAAACAATGAGCAGTTCTTC. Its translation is CASSFQGLINNEQFF.

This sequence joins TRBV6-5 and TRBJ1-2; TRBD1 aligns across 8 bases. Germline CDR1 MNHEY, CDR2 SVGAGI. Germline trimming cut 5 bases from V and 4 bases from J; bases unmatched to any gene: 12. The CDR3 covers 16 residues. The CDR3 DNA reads TGTGCCAGCAGTGCGGACCGGGACAGGTACTCCTATGGCTACACCTTC. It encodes CASSADRDRYSYGYTF.

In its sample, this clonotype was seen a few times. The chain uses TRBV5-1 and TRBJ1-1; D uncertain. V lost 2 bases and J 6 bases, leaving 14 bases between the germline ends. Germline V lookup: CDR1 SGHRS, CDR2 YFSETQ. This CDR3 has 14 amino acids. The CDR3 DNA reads TGCGCCAGCAGCTTTCAACTCGGGAGTCCTGAAGCTTTCTTT. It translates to CASSFQLGSPEAFF. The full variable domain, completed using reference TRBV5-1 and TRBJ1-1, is KAGVTQTPRYLIKTRGQQVTLSCSPISGHRSVSWYQQTPGQGLQFLFEYFSETQRNKGNFPGRFSGRQFSNSRSEMNVSTLELGDSALYLCASSFQLGSPEAFFGQGTRLTVV.

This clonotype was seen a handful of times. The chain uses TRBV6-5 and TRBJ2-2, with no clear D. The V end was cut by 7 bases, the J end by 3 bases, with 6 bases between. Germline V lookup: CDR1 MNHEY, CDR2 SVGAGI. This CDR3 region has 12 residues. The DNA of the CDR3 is TGTGCCAGCAAGGATGACACCGGGGAGCTGTTTTTT. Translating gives CASKDDTGELFF.

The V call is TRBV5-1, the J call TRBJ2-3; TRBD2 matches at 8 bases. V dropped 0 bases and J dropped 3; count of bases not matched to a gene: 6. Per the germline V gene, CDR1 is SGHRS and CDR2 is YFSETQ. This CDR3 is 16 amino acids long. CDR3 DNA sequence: TGCGCCAGCAGCTTGGAAACTAGCGGTTTTACAGATACGCAGTATTTT. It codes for CASSLETSGFTDTQYF.

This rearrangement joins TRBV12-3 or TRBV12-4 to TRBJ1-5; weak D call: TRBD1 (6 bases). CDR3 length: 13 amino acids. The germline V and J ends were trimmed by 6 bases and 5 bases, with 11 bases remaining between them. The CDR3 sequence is CASSGTRYQPQHF. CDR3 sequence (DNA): TGTGCCAGCAGCGGGACAAGATATCAGCCCCAGCATTTT.

Written as DNA, the CDR3 is TGCGCCAGCAGCGTTGCGGGGGGCCCTTACAATGAGCAGTTCTTC. Residues: CASSVAGGPYNEQFF. V and J are TRBV5-1 and TRBJ2-1; 8 nucleotides match TRBD2. After removal of 4 bases from V and 4 bases from J, the junction contained 7 bases not matched to a gene. Germline V lookup: CDR1 SGHRS, CDR2 YFSETQ. CDR3 size: 15 residues.

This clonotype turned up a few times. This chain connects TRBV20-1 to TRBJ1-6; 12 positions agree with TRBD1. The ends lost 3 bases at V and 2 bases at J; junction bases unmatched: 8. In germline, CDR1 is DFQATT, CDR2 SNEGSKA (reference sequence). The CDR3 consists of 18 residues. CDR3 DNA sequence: TGCAGTGCTAGTCAACACGGGACAGGGGGCACCTATAATTCACCCCTCCACTTT. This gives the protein CSASQHGTGGTYNSPLHF.

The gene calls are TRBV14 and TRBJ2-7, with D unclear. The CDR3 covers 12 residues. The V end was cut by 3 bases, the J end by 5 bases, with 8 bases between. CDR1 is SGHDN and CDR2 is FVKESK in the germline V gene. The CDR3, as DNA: TGTGCCAGCAGCCACTCCCCTCACGAGCAGTACGTC. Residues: CASSHSPHEQYV.